This T cell receptor beta chain was sequenced during a study of CD8 T cells in Susac syndrome. V dropped 7 bases and J dropped 8; count of bases not matched to a gene: 8. This CDR3 is 13 amino acids long. Germline assignment: CDR1 SGHTA and CDR2 FQGNSA. An amount of RNA that ranged from roughly 0.5 to 1 ug was reverse transcribed with random hexamers. A single record per CDR3 protein comes from TCRdb applying MiXCR to the immunoSEQ multiplex PCR reads. The sample includes approximately 170,000 distinct CDR3 sequences, around 93% of them seen just once. The origin of this receptor is a human donor in good health. The sequenced material came from CD4+ T cells from PBMCs. The chain has TRBV7-2 and TRBJ2-3; 8 bases fit TRBD2. CDR3: CASNRGGQGTQYF. CDR3 nucleotide sequence: TGTGCCAGCAACCGGGGGGGGCAAGGTACGCAGTATTTT.